This T cell receptor (beta chain) was profiled in a study of beta chain features in type 1 diabetes. In regard to this clone: Its antigen is unidentified.

Every isolated RNA sample was fully reverse transcribed, so sequencing captured expressed TCRB transcripts. The data were produced by immunoSEQ multiplex PCR, yet TCRdb's version contains in-frame clones alone and is incomplete. The sample records under 800,000 clones, roughly 16% being singletons. Study results and caveats: A definitive answer on HLA type influencing TCRB rearrangement was not reached here. Type 1 diabetes patients showed a moderate but significant shortening of TCRB CDR3s in all four CD4+ subsets. Compared with healthy donors, patients appeared to share more similar naive, central memory and regulatory TCRB repertoires.

The CDR3 spans 15 residues. Trimming pared 6 bases from V and 0 bases from J, leaving 11 bases between. The germline V gene encodes CDR1 LNHNV and CDR2 YYDKDF (reference sequence). The sequence derives from a man aged 18 to 29 in good health. The specimen sequenced was naive CD4+ T cells from blood. This chain connects TRBV15 to TRBJ1-4; D unclear. CDR3 DNA: TGTGCCACCAGTCCTGGGGATGCAACTAATGAAAAACTGTTTTTT. Its translation: CATSPGDATNEKLFF.